Listed here are 23 T cell receptor beta chains from one sample, sequenced in a study of T cell changes during pregnancy in multiple sclerosis. Data came from immunoSEQ multiplex PCR; TCRdb stores just in-frame clones and leaves some out. Here the sample spans tens of thousands of clones, about 93% being singletons. The sequencing used CD4+ T cells from peripheral blood mononuclear cells, collected after pregnancy. These receptors all come from a female donor with multiple sclerosis, enrolled in a pregnancy study.

The V call is TRBV5-1, the J call TRBJ2-3, with D perhaps TRBD1 (6 bases). Trimming took off 6 bases at V and 4 bases at J, with 21 bases between the two ends. The germline V gene has CDR1 SGHRS and CDR2 YFSETQ. The CDR3 consists of 16 residues. The CDR3 DNA is TGCGCCAGCATTGCAGGGGATGTGTGGGTCGCAGATACGCAGTATTTT. It translates to CASIAGDVWVADTQYF. Full variable domain (missing parts from reference TRBV5-1 and TRBJ2-3): KAGVTQTPRYLIKTRGQQVTLSCSPISGHRSVSWYQQTPGQGLQFLFEYFSETQRNKGNFPGRFSGRQFSNSRSEMNVSTLELGDSALYLCASIAGDVWVADTQYFGPGTRLTVL.

The chain links TRBV19 to TRBJ1-5, with 7 bases fitting TRBD1. The CDR3 covers 14 residues. The V and J ends lost 10 bases and 2 bases, in that order; junction bases with no gene match: 8. Germline-derived CDR1 and CDR2 are LNHDA and SQIVND (reference sequence). The CDR3 loop reads CATSGQARNQPQHF. The DNA of the CDR3 is TGTGCCACTTCTGGACAGGCTCGCAATCAGCCCCAGCATTTT.

The chain is built from TRBV29-1 and TRBJ2-1; 7 nucleotides agree with TRBD1. The CDR3 runs 13 residues. The V gene's germline CDR1 is SQVTM and CDR2 ANQGSEA. V was clipped by 2 bases and J by 7 bases; unmatched bases: 5. CDR3 residues: CSVEPRGRNEQFF. The DNA for the CDR3 is TGCAGCGTTGAACCAAGGGGGCGGAATGAGCAGTTCTTC.

This clone was observed once. This chain joins TRBV5-1 and TRBJ2-5; 9 bases match TRBD1. V shed 4 bases, J shed 2 bases, and the junction held 6 bases outside the gene matches. Germline assignment: CDR1 SGHRS and CDR2 YFSETQ. The CDR3 consists of 15 residues. Here the CDR3 DNA reads TGCGCCAGCAGCGCCGGGGACAGGGATCAAGAGACCCAGTACTTC. Translated, it gives CASSAGDRDQETQYF.

The V call is TRBV11-2, the J call TRBJ2-7; TRBD1 matches at 8 bases. The CDR3 length is 13 residues. J gave up 3 bases and V 5 bases, and 3 bases lay outside the gene matches. The germline gives CDR1 SGHAT, CDR2 FQNNGV. The CDR3 region has the DNA TGTGCCAGCAGCCCGGACAGGGTCTACGAGCAGTACTTC. Protein: CASSPDRVYEQYF.

The chain employs TRBV1 and TRBJ2-2; the D call TRBD2 from the table was never checked on the DNA. TRBV1 represents a pseudogene. The CDR3 is made up of 19 amino acids. This CDR3 reads CTSSQNIQEAAGAVGELFF. CDR3 nucleotides: TGCACCAGCAGCCAAAATATCCAGGAGGCAGCGGGAGCGGTCGGGGAGCTGTTTTTT.

V gene TRBV2 combines with J gene TRBJ2-7; 10 bases match TRBD1. This CDR3 comprises 13 residues. The J segment lost 5 bases and the V segment lost 6 bases, leaving 4 bases of the junction unmatched. Germline assignment: CDR1 SNHLY and CDR2 FYNNEI. The DNA of the CDR3 is TGTGCCAGCAGCCGGGACAGGGGTGACGAGCAGTACTTC. Translation: CASSRDRGDEQYF.

The chain couples TRBV9 to TRBJ1-2; D unclear. This CDR3 is built from 12 residues. Germline-derived CDR1 and CDR2 are SGDLS and YYNGEE. V lost 3 bases and J 8 bases, leaving 11 bases between the germline ends. Here the CDR3 reads CASSAVSGGYTF. The CDR3 DNA is TGTGCCAGCAGCGCTGTCTCGGGGGGCTACACCTTC.

This clone was detected once. The chain combines TRBV13 with TRBJ2-2; TRBD1 is a possible D gene (5 bases). Looked up from germline, CDR1 is PRHDT and CDR2 is FYEKMQ (reference sequence). The CDR3 sequence is 16 residues long. The germline V and J ends were trimmed by 5 bases and 4 bases, with 17 bases remaining between them. CDR3 residues: CASSHRGWGGTGELFF. The CDR3 nucleotides read TGTGCCAGCAGCCACCGTGGGTGGGGCGGCACCGGGGAGCTGTTTTTT.

The sample holds a few counts of this clone. The rearrangement links TRBV30 to TRBJ2-2; D may be TRBD2 (5 bases). The CDR3 is made up of 18 amino acids. Germline V CDR1 and CDR2: GTSNPN, SVGIG (reference sequence). V was clipped by 1 base and J by 3 bases, with 21 bases between them. The CDR3 nucleotides are TGTGCCTGGAGTGCAACCTTTAGGGCTCCGAGGGACACCGGGGAGCTGTTTTTT. This sequence encodes CAWSATFRAPRDTGELFF. Filled out from reference TRBV30 and TRBJ2-2, the complete variable domain reads SQTIHQWPATLVQPVGSPLSLECTVEGTSNPNLYWYRQAAGRGLQLLFYSVGIGQISSEVPQNLSASRPQDRQFILSSKKLLLSDSGFYLCAWSATFRAPRDTGELFFGEGSRLTVL.

The chain combines TRBV7-2 with TRBJ2-5; 8 bases map to TRBD2. Germline assignment: CDR1 SGHTA and CDR2 FQGNSA. The CDR3 loop spans 15 amino acids. V gave up 3 bases and J gave up 2 bases; unmatched junction bases: 5. The CDR3, as DNA: TGTGCCAGCAGCTTCGCCCGGGGGGGGCAAGAGACCCAGTACTTC. Encoded protein: CASSFARGGQETQYF.

V gene TRBV7-8 combines with J gene TRBJ2-7, with 8 bases that match TRBD2. Per the germline V gene, CDR1 is SGHVS and CDR2 is FQNEAQ. The CDR3 totals 15 residues. The junction had 5 bases not matched to a gene; V was cut back by 2 bases and J by 2 bases. CDR3: CASSLFPGRAYEQYF. CDR3 DNA sequence: TGTGCCAGCAGCTTATTCCCCGGGAGGGCCTACGAGCAGTACTTC.

Only a few counts were recorded for this clone. The CDR3 nucleotides read TGTGCCAGCAGTTTTTTCGGTCCGAAGATTTCTGGGGCCAACGTCCTGACTTTC. Translating it yields CASSFFGPKISGANVLTF. The rearrangement links TRBV27 to TRBJ2-6; D gene uncertain. Germline V gives CDR1 MNHEY, CDR2 SMNVEV (reference sequence). The CDR3 consists of 18 residues. Trimming cost V 3 bases and J 1 base, with 16 bases left between them.

This clone has only one observation. This chain links TRBV7-2 with TRBJ1-5; 9 positions match TRBD1. The CDR3 has 15 amino acids. The germline CDR1 and CDR2 sequences are SGHTA and FQGNSA. V shed 4 bases and J 3 bases; nucleotides not matched to a gene: 4. The CDR3 region has the DNA TGTGCCAGCAGCTCCGGGACAGGGAACAATCAGCCCCAGCATTTT. This translates into CASSSGTGNNQPQHF.

The chain uses TRBV10-3 and TRBJ2-7; 9 nucleotides align to TRBD2. V lost 0 bases and J lost 0; bases outside the gene matches: 12. The CDR3 sequence is 19 residues long. The germline CDR1 and CDR2 sequences are ENHRY and SYGVKD. The CDR3 here is CAISESGSGSRRISYEQYF. The DNA for the CDR3 is TGTGCCATCAGTGAGTCGGGTAGCGGGAGCCGCCGTATCTCCTACGAGCAGTACTTC.

V gene TRBV7-9 combines with J gene TRBJ2-7; TRBD1 matches 8 bases. This CDR3 is built from 14 residues. Germline CDR1 reads SEHNR; CDR2 reads FQNEAQ (reference sequence). The junction had 7 bases not matched to a gene; V was cut back by 5 bases and J by 4 bases. CDR3 nucleotides: TGTGCCAGCAGCCCCGGGACAGGAGGATACGAGCAGTACTTC. Translation: CASSPGTGGYEQYF.

The V call is TRBV7-2, the J call TRBJ2-7; 10 bases match TRBD1. CDR1 and CDR2 (germline): SGHTA, FQGNSA. V lost 5 bases and J lost 6; bases outside the gene matches: 16. The CDR3 runs to 17 residues. This CDR3 is CASSPAGRQGAGGEQYF. The CDR3 DNA reads TGTGCCAGCAGCCCTGCCGGCCGACAGGGGGCCGGGGGCGAGCAGTACTTC.

This chain joins TRBV5-4 and TRBJ2-7; 10 bases are shared with TRBD2. The CDR3 extends over 17 amino acids. Germline V gene lookup returns CDR1 SGHNT and CDR2 YYREEE (reference sequence). V gave up 4 bases and J gave up 7 bases; unmatched junction bases: 17. CDR3 loop: CASSPSGSGGAAREQYF. CDR3 bases: TGTGCCAGCAGCCCTAGCGGGAGTGGGGGGGCGGCGAGGGAGCAGTACTTC.

The V and J genes are TRBV2 and TRBJ2-7; TRBD1 aligns across 9 bases. Germline CDR1 is SNHLY and CDR2 is FYNNEI. After removal of 6 bases from V and 1 base from J, the junction contained 1 base not matched to a gene. There are 13 residues in the CDR3. The CDR3 region has the DNA TGTGCCAGCAGGACAGGGGGTTCCTACGAGCAGTACTTC. Translation: CASRTGGSYEQYF.

This chain joins TRBV4-3 and TRBJ2-3; 14 positions agree with TRBD2. J lost 6 bases, V lost 6 bases, and 5 bases had no gene match. The CDR3 spans 15 residues. Germline values: CDR1 LGHNA, CDR2 YSLEER. CDR3 residues: CASRRGLAGDDTQYF. CDR3 nucleotides: TGCGCCAGCAGGCGGGGACTAGCGGGAGACGATACGCAGTATTTT.

This chain uses TRBV5-1 with TRBJ1-4, with a weak D call TRBD1 (5 bases). The germline V and J ends were trimmed by 5 bases and 5 bases, with 13 bases remaining between them. The germline gives CDR1 SGHRS, CDR2 YFSETQ. CDR3 length: 14 residues. CDR3 DNA sequence: TGCGCCAGCAGGATGGCGGGGCTCAATGAAAAACTGTTTTTT. Encoded protein: CASRMAGLNEKLFF.

The chain couples TRBV6-6 to TRBJ2-5; 7 bases map to TRBD1. CDR1 is MNHNY, CDR2 SVGAGI, per germline (reference sequence). Losses at the gene ends were 6 bases for V and 0 bases for J; bases not matched to a gene: 10. This CDR3 is built from 16 residues. CDR3 DNA: TGTGCCAGCAGCCAAGTAGGGGGCAGGTACCAAGAGACCCAGTACTTC. This codes for CASSQVGGRYQETQYF.

This clone was detected only once. Written as DNA, the CDR3 is TGTGCCAGCAGCCCCCCCTCGGATACGCAGTATTTT. It specifies CASSPPSDTQYF. V gene TRBV7-2 combines with J gene TRBJ2-3; unclear D gene. The V gene's germline CDR1 is SGHTA and CDR2 FQGNSA. The CDR3 loop spans 12 amino acids. Between the trimmed V and J ends, which lost 5 bases and 6 bases, there was a span of 9 bases.